This T cell receptor beta chain was observed in a study of beta chain features in type 1 diabetes (dated by TCRdb to about 2018). For the wider study: Mean age, gender distribution, total cell number and subset yield did not differ between patients and healthy donors. The study compared TCRB repertoires of sorted circulating CD4+ T cell subsets between recently diagnosed type 1 diabetes patients and matched healthy donors. Regulatory and stem cell-like memory subsets were isolated from only 8 patients and about 8 healthy donors, whereas naive and central memory subsets came from all 28 donors. A total of over 95,000,000 sorted cells were examined across all samples, and RNA yield correlated strongly with the number of cells per subset. Points the paper makes about the study in general: Naive, central memory and regulatory TCRB repertoires appeared more similar among patients than among healthy donors. Patients with type 1 diabetes made fewer insertions and deleted more nucleotides at VDJ recombination sites, implying thymic rearrangement abnormalities. Type 1 diabetes patients showed a moderate but significant shortening of TCRB CDR3 length in all four CD4+ subsets. PCR might favor shorter templates, but patient and control samples were amplified and corrected together, so any skew would affect both groups equally. Because cDNA was sequenced instead of genomic DNA, highly expressing activated cells could be over-represented, though the groups showed no difference in activation or CD3 levels. Because small numbers of individuals were included in the HLA sub-analyses, any influence of HLA type on TCRB rearrangement was left unresolved.

Each donor gave one peripheral blood draw, roughly 0.12 L on average, collected into heparinised tubes. A BD FACSAria II and a panel including CD45RO, CCR7, CD25, CD127, CD95 and CD27 were used to sort naive, central memory, regulatory and stem cell-like memory CD4+ T cells. Every sorted population had a purity above 95%. PBMCs were separated immediately by Lymphoprep density gradient centrifugation and were stained directly, without being cultured. Samples were stained and sorted in pairs, with one healthy donor and one patient per experiment, so that batch effects were minimized. All of the isolated RNA was reverse transcribed with the High Capacity cDNA Reverse Transcription Kit, so expressed TCRB transcripts were sequenced. Naive, central memory and regulatory T cell samples underwent deep immunoSEQ sequencing, averaging around 4 million total reads per sample. Sorted cells were lysed in RLT buffer, and RNA was extracted using DNase-treated RNeasy Micro or Mini kits according to cell number. Each cell subset was processed on its own to prevent cross-contamination, while patient and healthy donor samples were processed together. TCRB sequences were amplified from cDNA with the immunoSEQ multiplex PCR, producing 87-bp fragments spanning the CDR3 region. The amplicons were sequenced using the Illumina HiSeq platform. The original methods were these. PCR bias was corrected computationally using synthetic template baselines, and reads within Hamming distance 2 were collapsed, with unmergeable singletons discarded. Reads were aligned against IMGT so that V, D and J genes, CDR3 length and insertions or deletions at six rearrangement sites could be assigned. Clonotype counts were normalized to sorted cell number within each subset before computing true diversity and Gini coefficients with the tcR R package. Repertoire sharing was quantified using the overlap coefficient calculated on TCRB nucleotide sequences. As a proxy for the pre-selection repertoire, out-of-frame TCRB sequences from naive cells were analyzed. Not all clones reach the TCRdb copy of this immuneACCESS table, which keeps in-frame sequences only. Checked studies attribute under half of the gap to unresolved V genes and leave the rest unexplained. V, J and clone size derive from that table, while D and trimming were established from the DNA sequence. This sample gives under 450,000 clones in total; approximately 15% of them show up just once. 0.035% to 0.04% of the sample is held by the ten biggest clonotypes.

Between the V and J ends, shortened by 3 bases and 0 bases respectively, the junction contains 9 bases. The germline V gene (reference sequence) provides CDR1 LNHNV and CDR2 YYDKDF. Its CDR3 holds 15 amino acids, cysteine through phenylalanine. Left in the record is the CDR3 DNA by itself, 45 bases read in frame from the first base. This clone was detected only a few times. Its binding antigen is unknown. No much larger clone exists at a distance of one base, and base qualities are not known. Sequences were obtained from naive CD4+ T cells from blood. In the paper's terms, the cell subset or site label means: true naive CD4+ T cells. The V gene is TRBV15 and the J gene is TRBJ1-3, and possibly TRBD1, on 5 matching bases. This clonotype was sampled from a man aged 30 to 39 in good health. DNA sequence: TGTGCCACCAGCAGGCGTGGGGGCTCTGGAAACACCATATATTTT. It translates as CATSRRGGSGNTIYF.